This record concerns one T cell receptor (beta chain) sequence. Its specificity is unknown. A single record per CDR3 protein comes from TCRdb applying MiXCR to the reads. The sample has some 800,000 distinct CDR3 sequences, approximately 29% seen once. This record comes from a study of T cell repertoires in cytomegalovirus infection. At the level of the study: The study used recently identified HLA-C-restricted and well-studied HLA-B-restricted CMV epitopes. General observations from the study: Identification of carriers of CMV plus the relevant HLA was performed using cumulative public TCR beta family frequency. The ex vivo response was dominated by HLA-C-restricted CMV-specific TCR beta clonotypes.

V was shortened by 4 bases and J by 11 bases, with 17 bases between the two germline ends. Germline lookup yields CDR1 SQVTM and CDR2 ANQGSEA. The CDR3 has 12 amino acids. The specimen was cultured CD8+ T cells from PBMCs, collected from culture after CMV antigen stimulation. The TCR comes from a human donor in good health (CMV status not recorded). Some clones in this sample may be carry-over from other donors' samples. The chain uses TRBV29-1 and TRBJ1-1; tentative D call: TRBD1 (5 bases). The CDR3 coding sequence is TGCAGCGTTGTTCTGGGGGGGGGAGAGGCTTTCTTT. Its protein product is CSVVLGGGEAFF.